This section outlines one T cell receptor beta chain sequence together with its context. This sample was included in a study of blood T cell repertoires in COVID-19. The CDR3 length is 15 residues. J was trimmed by 0 bases and V by 5 bases; bases with no gene match: 5. Per the germline V gene, CDR1 is SGHTS and CDR2 is YDEGEE. TCRdb keeps only in-frame clones here, not all; method: immunoSEQ multiplex PCR. Among a few hundred thousand clones listed, 85% to 90% were seen once. Sequencing was done on a sample of peripheral blood. The chain carries TRBV5-8 and TRBJ1-5; TRBD1 agrees at 7 bases. The sequence derives from a woman aged 35 to 49 with acute or convalescent COVID-19. This CDR3 is CASSQGDGSNQPQHF. The CDR3 DNA reads as TGTGCCAGCAGTCAGGGGGACGGTAGCAATCAGCCCCAGCATTTT.